The 14 T cell receptor beta chains below were found in one sample sequenced in a study of OX40 agonist ivuxolimab in advanced cancers. Clones were sequenced by immunoSEQ multiplex PCR, and TCRdb holds only the in-frame ones, with some missing. The repertoire holds 15,000 to 20,000 clones, approximately 86% seen once, with about 20% in the top ten. Sequences were derived from CD4+ or CD8+ T cells sorted from blood, sampled in a trial of the OX40 agonist ivuxolimab. The receptors originated from an adult with an advanced solid tumor such as melanoma, head and neck, liver or kidney cancer.

The rearrangement joins TRBV18 to TRBJ2-1, with 14 bases identical to TRBD2. V trimming: 3 bases; J trimming: 9 bases; junction bases outside the gene matches: 7. Germline V CDR1 and CDR2: KGHSH, LQKENI. CDR3 length: 16 residues. The CDR3 sequence: CASSPGTSGSGGEQFF. The CDR3 nucleotides are TGTGCCAGCTCACCCGGGACTAGCGGGAGTGGGGGTGAGCAGTTCTTC.

The V call is TRBV2, the J call TRBJ2-3, with unresolved D. The CDR3 extends over 13 amino acids. Per the germline V gene, CDR1 is SNHLY and CDR2 is FYNNEI. The V end lost 7 bases, the J end lost 1 base, and 9 bases lay between the germline ends. This chain's CDR3 is CASTTAGTDTQYF. CDR3 DNA: TGTGCCAGCACCACCGCGGGCACAGATACGCAGTATTTT.

The J gene is TRBJ1-2, the V gene TRBV30; D is unclear. Between the trimmed V and J ends, which lost 0 bases and 14 bases, there was a span of 16 bases. This CDR3 has 12 amino acids. Germline assignment: CDR1 GTSNPN and CDR2 SVGIG (reference sequence). CDR3 DNA sequence: TGTGCCTGGAGTGTGGGGTATGGGAAGGAAACCTTC. As protein: CAWSVGYGKETF.

J is TRBJ1-4 and V is TRBV4-3; the D is unclear. Germline values: CDR1 LGHNA, CDR2 YSLEER. V lost 0 bases and J 7 bases, leaving 15 bases between the germline ends. The CDR3 runs 16 residues. CDR3: CASSQDRPGVAEKLFF. The CDR3 DNA is TGCGCCAGCAGCCAAGATCGTCCCGGGGTTGCTGAAAAACTGTTTTTT.

The rearrangement joins TRBV30 to TRBJ1-3; TRBD1 might be the D (5 bases). The V and J ends lost 0 bases and 2 bases respectively, with 8 bases between them. The CDR3 is 14 residues long. The germline gives CDR1 GTSNPN, CDR2 SVGIG (reference sequence). CDR3 protein: CAWSVQGTGNTIYF. As DNA, the CDR3 is TGTGCCTGGAGTGTCCAGGGTACTGGAAACACCATATATTTT.

The chain combines TRBV7-8 with TRBJ1-6, with a possible D match to TRBD1 (6 bases). From germline, CDR1 is SGHVS and CDR2 FQNEAQ. The CDR3 runs to 14 residues. Trimming left V 4 bases short and J 9 bases short, with 13 bases between. In DNA form, the CDR3 reads TGTGCCAGCAGCTACGGGGGGGGCGGTTCACCCCTCCACTTT. Its protein product is CASSYGGGGSPLHF.

This clone occurred a few times. The chain is built from TRBV5-1 and TRBJ2-1; a weak D match, TRBD2 (6 bases). Germline V gene lookup returns CDR1 SGHRS and CDR2 YFSETQ. V was clipped by 0 bases and J by 15 bases, with 16 bases between them. The CDR3 is made up of 13 amino acids. CDR3 residues: CASSLGDSTIRFF. CDR3 sequence (DNA): TGCGCCAGCAGCTTGGGGGACTCGACGATTCGGTTCTTC.

The chain has TRBV7-9 and TRBJ2-7, with unresolved D. Germline values: CDR1 SEHNR, CDR2 FQNEAQ (reference sequence). The CDR3 runs 11 residues. Trimming stripped 5 bases from V and 9 bases from J, with 11 bases between. For the CDR3, the DNA is TGTGCCAGCAGCGGGGAACTGGGGCAGTACTTC. Its translation: CASSGELGQYF.

This clone was recorded only once. The chain has TRBV7-2 and TRBJ1-5; the D is unclear. The CDR3 is made up of 13 amino acids. Between the trimmed V and J ends, which lost 2 bases and 5 bases, there was a span of 7 bases. The germline V gene has CDR1 SGHTA and CDR2 FQGNSA. CDR3 coding DNA: TGTGCCAGCAGCTTATTCCGGGATCAGCCCCAGCATTTT. It yields the protein CASSLFRDQPQHF. Supplemented by reference TRBV7-2 and TRBJ1-5, the full variable domain reads GAGVSQSPSNKVTEKGKDVELRCDPISGHTALYWYRQSLGQGLEFLIYFQGNSAPDKSGLPSDRFSAERTGGSVSTLTIQRTQQEDSAVYLCASSLFRDQPQHFGDGTRLSIL.

This clone was counted a single time. The CDR3 loop reads CASSQEGDRTYNEQFF. The CDR3 nucleotides are TGTGCCAGCAGCCAAGAGGGGGACAGAACCTACAATGAGCAGTTCTTC. The chain joins TRBV4-2 to TRBJ2-1; TRBD1 agrees at 7 bases. The germline V gene has CDR1 LGHNA and CDR2 YNFKEQ. This CDR3 comprises 16 residues. V shed 0 bases, J shed 2 bases, and the junction held 4 bases outside the gene matches.

The sample holds one count of this clone. The chain uses TRBV9 and TRBJ2-2; TRBD1 matches 7 bases. Looked up from germline, CDR1 is SGDLS and CDR2 is YYNGEE. With V trimmed by 4 bases and J by 1 base, 4 bases remained unmatched. This CDR3 is built from 15 residues. The CDR3 DNA sequence: TGTGCCAGCAGCTTCGGGACAGTGAACACCGGGGAGCTGTTTTTT. Translating gives CASSFGTVNTGELFF.

This chain links TRBV5-1 with TRBJ2-2; 8 nucleotides line up with TRBD1. In germline, CDR1 is SGHRS, CDR2 YFSETQ. There are 15 residues in the CDR3. V gave up 4 bases and J gave up 4 bases; unmatched junction bases: 6. CDR3 coding DNA: TGCGCCAGCAGCATGACAGGGGCGATCACCGGGGAGCTGTTTTTT. As protein: CASSMTGAITGELFF.

This chain connects TRBV4-1 to TRBJ2-1; 15 positions match TRBD2. CDR1 MGHRA and CDR2 YSYEKL come from the germline V gene. Trimming took 1 base from V and 7 from J; bases not matched to a gene: 5. The CDR3 covers 17 residues. Here the CDR3 reads CASSQGTSGRVHNEQFF. For the CDR3, the DNA is TGCGCCAGCAGCCAAGGGACTAGCGGGAGGGTACATAATGAGCAGTTCTTC.

The chain carries TRBV28 and TRBJ2-1; perhaps TRBD2 as D (6 bases). Germline CDR1 MDHEN, CDR2 SYDVKM. The CDR3 has 17 amino acids. Trimming pared 2 bases from V and 4 bases from J, leaving 18 bases between. The CDR3 DNA is TGTGCCAGCAGTTTACTGACGGGACTTCAGATGTACAATGAGCAGTTCTTC. Encoded protein: CASSLLTGLQMYNEQFF.